This TCR beta chain was documented in a study of post-analysis software for immune sequencing data (dated by TCRdb to the mid-2010s). Regarding the study in general: Recorded disease courses included relapsing-remitting, secondary progressive and progressive-relapsing multiple sclerosis, with some patients lacking subtype annotation. The patient repertoires were compared against more than 10 previously published healthy control repertoires obtained from donors aged 6 to 25 years. A subset of samples was prepared in parallel using single-end sample barcoding, then pooled and co-amplified after Illumina adapter ligation. Paper-wide results and their limitations: Direct clustering with F measure showed strong co-clustering of samples prepared in the same batch, prompting a batch-effect correction. Patients showed significantly higher frequencies than controls for roughly five TRBV segments, among them TRBV5-6, TRBV5-1 and TRBV20-1. Compared with controls, multiple sclerosis patients had significantly lower normalized Chao1 diversity, a finding suggesting substantial peripheral T-cell clonal expansion. The multiple sclerosis patient group was slightly younger than the control group.

TCR beta repertoires were profiled from peripheral blood of 13 young patients with multiple sclerosis to demonstrate the VDJtools post-analysis software. Multiple sclerosis patients were children and adolescents aged about 6 to 16 years. Library generation was performed with PCR. The run used an Illumina HiSeq 2500. Unique molecular identifiers were incorporated into TCR beta cDNA libraries to reduce PCR and sequencing biases. Per 1 to 10 million input T cells, roughly 500,000 cDNA molecules were obtained, such that each molecule approximated one T cell. The same protocol used for the earlier healthy control dataset was applied to prepare and sequence the patient libraries. Samples belonging to the same batch were prepared together, multiplexed and sequenced on a shared HiSeq lane. The published analysis was carried out like this. Raw barcoded reads were processed with MIGEC, and single-read molecular identifier groups were discarded before consensus assembly and CDR3 extraction. Clonotype tables were post-analysed with VDJtools, and diversity was normalized by down-sampling all datasets to the smallest sample size. Repertoire overlap clustering matched CDR3 amino acid but not nucleotide sequences to correct batch-related cross-sample contamination. Through fastp at Q25 and MiXCR, TCRdb rebuilt clones from the public reads, retaining in-frame beta chains. Rows merge per CDR3 protein into single entries with the most common DNA and genes. TCRdb assigned the V and J calls; the authors' analysis was not used. The sample has more than 500,000 distinct CDR3 sequences on record, roughly 34% of them singletons. Of the sample, about 6% falls within the top ten clones.

In regard to this clonotype: What this receptor recognizes is not known. Base qualities are not at hand, and no much larger clone is one base apart.

The germline ends are 18 bases apart after V is trimmed by 0 bases and J by 3 bases. The germline V gene encodes CDR1 SGHRS and CDR2 YFSETQ. The CDR3 runs 17 amino acids, cysteine and phenylalanine included. Only CDR3 DNA remains: 51 bases, in frame from the first base. The TCR originated in a girl aged 2-17 years with multiple sclerosis. The chain joins TRBV5-1 to TRBJ2-5; TRBD1 is possibly the D segment (6 matching bases). Material for sequencing was blood. CDR3 reads: CASSLGIFHRVEETQYF. Here is the DNA: TGCGCCAGCAGCTTGGGCATTTTTCACAGGGTAGAAGAGACCCAGTACTTC.